The source of this T cell receptor (beta chain) is a study of blood T cells in healthy people across ages. The study, taken as a whole, reports: Those diversity estimates obtained from one million T cells were thought to be underestimates. It was not known whether donors were CMV positive (a possible confounder of expanded clonotype changes).

Combining a sample-barcoded 5' primer with a J-beta primer mix, a second PCR ran for roughly 6 to 11 cycles. TCRdb re-called the 5' RACE reads with MiXCR, one entry per CDR3 protein. Here the sample spans hundreds of thousands of distinct CDR3 sequences, roughly 25% being singletons. On this clonotype itself: Its antigen is currently unknown.

This CDR3 is built from 13 residues. CDR1 is MGHRA and CDR2 is YSYEKL in the germline V gene. Trimming left V 2 bases short and J 5 bases short, with 7 bases between. The same data also went into a second study, on T cells of mothers and their children.

The material sequenced was blood. The sequence derives from a boy aged 5-17 years in good health. The chain combines TRBV4-1 with TRBJ1-5; D remains unclear. CDR3 region: CASSQMVHQPQHF. The CDR3 region has the DNA TGCGCCAGCAGCCAAATGGTTCATCAGCCCCAGCATTTT.